These 17 T cell receptor beta chains originate from one sample sequenced in a study of blood T cell repertoires in COVID-19 (dated by TCRdb to the early 2020s). The protocol used for the library was the immunoSEQ multiplex PCR assay. TCRdb holds this immuneACCESS table with in-frame rearrangements only. Some clones are missing; in checked studies, unresolved V genes explain under half, and the rest has no known cause. A total of fewer than 400,000 clones appear in this sample, over 85% of them only once. The leading ten clones occupy 1.5% to 2% of the sample. The sequenced sample was peripheral blood. These receptors all stem from a woman in her twenties or thirties with COVID-19, enrolled during active disease.

The J gene is TRBJ1-2, the V gene TRBV12-3 or TRBV12-4, with no clear D. V was trimmed by 0 bases and J by 5 bases, leaving 4 bases between them. The CDR3 is 12 residues long. CDR3 residues: CASSLAAYGYTF. In DNA, the CDR3 is TGTGCCAGCAGTTTAGCAGCTTATGGCTACACCTTC.

This clone was found once. V is TRBV6-6 and J is TRBJ2-2; maybe TRBD2 (5 bases). CDR3 size: 13 residues. CDR1 MNHNY and CDR2 SVGAGI come from the germline V gene (reference sequence). The V end lost 7 bases, the J end lost 8 bases, and 14 bases lay between the germline ends. CDR3 DNA sequence: TGTGCCAGCACCATAGCGTGGGCAGGGGAGCTGTTTTTT. The encoded protein is CASTIAWAGELFF.

The chain uses TRBV9 and TRBJ2-3, with TRBD2 identical over 8 bases. V dropped 3 bases and J dropped 8; count of bases not matched to a gene: 17. Looked up from germline, CDR1 is SGDLS and CDR2 is YYNGEE. This CDR3 has 17 amino acids. The CDR3 sequence is CASSASGTSDIIGTQYF. As DNA, the CDR3 is TGTGCCAGCAGCGCCTCCGGGACTAGTGACATTATCGGTACGCAGTATTTT.

The V and J genes are TRBV6-5 and TRBJ2-2, with 7 bases fitting TRBD1. This CDR3 is built from 14 residues. Germline CDR1 and CDR2: MNHEY and SVGAGI. V trimming: 5 bases; J trimming: 4 bases; junction bases outside the gene matches: 4. The CDR3 sequence: CASSTNRGTGELFF. CDR3 bases: TGTGCCAGCAGTACGAACAGGGGCACCGGGGAGCTGTTTTTT.

This clone was counted between two and nine times. This chain links TRBV6-5 with TRBJ2-3; possibly TRBD1 for D (6 bases). V dropped 7 bases and J dropped 0 bases, with 14 bases sitting between them. The CDR3 spans 15 residues. CDR1 is MNHEY and CDR2 is SVGAGI in the germline V gene. CDR3 amino acids: CASTMMGASTDTQYF. DNA for the CDR3: TGTGCCAGCACTATGATGGGGGCGAGCACAGATACGCAGTATTTT.

The rearrangement links TRBV5-4 to TRBJ2-2, with 8 bases matching TRBD1. CDR3 length: 17 residues. V trimming: 2 bases; J trimming: 7 bases; junction bases outside the gene matches: 13. Germline CDR1 SGHNT, CDR2 YYREEE (reference sequence). CDR3 nucleotide sequence: TGTGCCAGCAGCTTCCCTCTTGGACAGGGTTTAAGCGGGGAGCTGTTTTTT. Protein sequence: CASSFPLGQGLSGELFF.

The chain employs TRBV20-1 and TRBJ1-2; possibly TRBD1 for D (5 bases). The germline V gene has CDR1 DFQATT and CDR2 SNEGSKA (reference sequence). This CDR3 spans 14 amino acids. Trimming removed 3 bases at V and 6 bases at J, with 17 bases between. The CDR3 DNA reads as TGCAGTGCTAGTAAATCAGGGTTTAGGGATGGCTACACCTTC. It codes for CSASKSGFRDGYTF.

CDR3 nucleotide sequence: TGTGCCAGCAGCCTAGGACAGCCGGGCACTGAAGCTTTCTTT. Protein sequence: CASSLGQPGTEAFF. V is TRBV7-9 and J is TRBJ1-1; tentative D call: TRBD1 (6 bases). From germline, CDR1 is SEHNR and CDR2 FQNEAQ (reference sequence). CDR3 length: 14 amino acids. V gave up 5 bases and J gave up 4 bases, with 14 bases separating them.

The chain has TRBV29-1 and TRBJ1-2, with unresolved D. The CDR3 runs to 12 residues. Trimming removed 5 bases from V and 8 bases from J, with 15 bases in between. CDR1 and CDR2 from the germline V gene are SQVTM and ANQGSEA. CDR3 residues: CSVITRAEGYTF. The CDR3 DNA reads TGCAGCGTTATAACGAGGGCTGAAGGCTACACCTTC.

The CDR3 spells CASSKGRARSQETQYF. CDR3 DNA: TGTGCCAGCAGCAAAGGCAGGGCCAGGAGCCAAGAGACCCAGTACTTC. The rearrangement uses TRBV21-1 and TRBJ2-5; the table names TRBD1, a call not compared with the DNA. TRBV21-1 is reported as a pseudogene. The CDR3 is 16 residues long.

The chain carries TRBV6-4 and TRBJ2-1, with 7 bases fitting TRBD2. The CDR3 loop spans 17 amino acids. Germline V lookup: CDR1 MRHNA, CDR2 SNTAGT. V lost 2 bases to trimming and J lost 6 bases; unmatched junction nucleotides: 13. The CDR3 DNA follows: TGTGCCAGCAGTGACCCCATGGTGGGCGGGGGTAGCAATGAGCAGTTCTTC. Translated: CASSDPMVGGGSNEQFF.

The chain has TRBV19 and TRBJ1-1; weak D call: TRBD1 (6 bases). Germline-derived CDR1 and CDR2 are LNHDA and SQIVND (reference sequence). The CDR3 covers 15 residues. Trimming removed 1 base at V and 4 bases at J, with 13 bases between. Written as DNA, the CDR3 is TGTGCCAGTAGTATAGGAGCAGGGGCTGGCACTGAAGCTTTCTTT. Protein sequence: CASSIGAGAGTEAFF.

The chain links TRBV19 to TRBJ1-4; 10 bases line up with TRBD1. Germline V gene sequence: CDR1 LNHDA, CDR2 SQIVND (reference sequence). V dropped 6 bases and J dropped 3; count of bases not matched to a gene: 7. The CDR3 contains 16 residues. CDR3 loop: CASSPGQGTSNEKLFF. CDR3 bases: TGTGCCAGTAGCCCGGGACAGGGGACATCTAATGAAAAACTGTTTTTT.

V is TRBV3-1 (or the pseudogene TRBV3-2) and J is TRBJ1-1; tentative D call: TRBD1 (6 bases). CDR1 and CDR2 from the germline V gene are LGHDT and YNNKEL (reference sequence). There are 16 residues in the CDR3. V shed 4 bases and J shed 0 bases, with 15 bases lying between them. CDR3 sequence: CASSPIGRTVNTEAFF. CDR3 nucleotides: TGTGCCAGCAGCCCCATAGGAAGGACAGTGAACACTGAAGCTTTCTTT.

With regard to this clone: Additional DNA sequences in this sample encode the identical CDR3. The chain has TRBV18 and TRBJ1-1, with 9 bases fitting TRBD1. The ends lost 5 bases at V and 2 bases at J; junction bases unmatched: 3. Germline V gives CDR1 KGHSH, CDR2 LQKENI. This CDR3 comprises 14 residues. The CDR3 nucleotides are TGTGCCAGCTCAGAGGGACAGGGAAACACTGAAGCTTTCTTT. Amino acid sequence: CASSEGQGNTEAFF.

The rearrangement uses TRBV5-6 and TRBJ2-1, with D possibly matching TRBD1 (6 bases). Germline CDR1 and CDR2: SGHDT and YYEEEE. V gave up 5 bases and J gave up 7 bases, with 19 bases separating them. There are 15 residues in the CDR3. CDR3 nucleotides: TGTGCCAGCAGTTTTGGCTGGTCAGGGGAAAATGAGCAGTTCTTC. Its protein is CASSFGWSGENEQFF.

The CDR3 here is CASSPIGAGQPQHF. The DNA for the CDR3 is TGTGCCAGCTCACCGATTGGGGCGGGACAGCCCCAGCATTTT. The V call is TRBV18, the J call TRBJ1-5, with a possible D match to TRBD1 (5 bases). The CDR3 loop spans 14 amino acids. Between the trimmed V and J ends, which lost 3 bases and 7 bases, there was a span of 13 bases. CDR1 and CDR2 (germline): KGHSH, LQKENI.